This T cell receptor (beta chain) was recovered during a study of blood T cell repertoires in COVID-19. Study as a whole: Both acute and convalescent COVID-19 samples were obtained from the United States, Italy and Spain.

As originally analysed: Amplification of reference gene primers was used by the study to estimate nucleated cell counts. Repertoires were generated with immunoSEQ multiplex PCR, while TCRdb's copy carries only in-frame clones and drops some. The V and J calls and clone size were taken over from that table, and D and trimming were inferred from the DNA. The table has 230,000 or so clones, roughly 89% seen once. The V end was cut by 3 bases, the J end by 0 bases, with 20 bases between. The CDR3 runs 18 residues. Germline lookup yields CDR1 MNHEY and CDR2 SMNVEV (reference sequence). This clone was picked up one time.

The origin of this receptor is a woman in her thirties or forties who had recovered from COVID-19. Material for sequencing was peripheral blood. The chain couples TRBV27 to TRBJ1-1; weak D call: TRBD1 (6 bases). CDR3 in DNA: TGTGCCAGCAGTTTTCGTCTAAACGGGGGGGCCGTGAACACTGAAGCTTTCTTT. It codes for CASSFRLNGGAVNTEAFF.